This T cell receptor beta chain was found in a study of blood T cell repertoires in COVID-19. As for the study in general: The United States, Italy and Spain provided the acute and convalescent COVID-19 samples.

Original processing methods: For nucleated cells, counts were estimated from reference gene primer amplification. Libraries were prepared by immunoSEQ multiplex PCR; TCRdb keeps only in-frame clonotypes and omits some of them. The V and J calls and clone size come from that table; D and trimming were worked out from the DNA. The sample holds 270,000 or so clones; about 89% are singletons and the top ten take approximately 4.2%. The CDR3 runs 17 residues. V was pared by 4 bases and J by 0 bases, with 16 bases between. The germline CDR1 and CDR2 sequences are LGHDT and YNNKEL (reference sequence). The chain employs TRBV3-1 (or the pseudogene TRBV3-2) and TRBJ1-3; D call uncertain. The TCR sequence derives from a man in his forties with acute or convalescent COVID-19. Specimen: peripheral blood. The CDR3 nucleotides are TGTGCCAGCAGCCGTCTCGCGGGTCAAACCTCTGGAAACACCATATATTTT. Translation: CASSRLAGQTSGNTIYF.